This is a list of T cell receptor beta chains from one sample in a study of cytotoxic CD8 clonotypes in ibrutinib-treated CLL. Some clones are missing from TCRdb's copy, which holds only in-frame ones; the method was immunoSEQ multiplex PCR. This sample has more than 85,000 clones, with approximately 77% found just once. The sample in question was PBMCs, obtained after 24 months of ibrutinib treatment. The receptors shown here come from a human donor with chronic lymphocytic leukemia. CDR3s include the opening cysteine and the closing phenylalanine or tryptophan.

V	CDR3
TRBV6-5	CASSYSRPGKDNEQFF
TRBV10-3	CAISEGVNNQPQHF
TRBV7-9	CASSLGLAGDEQYF
TRBV27	CASRDSGGNEQYF
TRBV19	CASSIGLYSNTGELFF
TRBV7-6	CASSLTFQETQYF
TRBV11-1	CASSLVGSGRYNEQFF
TRBV6-1	CASSGDTYNEQFF
TRBV7-9	CASTLLSGSSYEQYF
TRBV14	CASSQGGYLTGELFF
TRBV2	CASRTGSVNTEAFF
TRBV18	CASSPAQGYGYTF
TRBV5-1	CASSLALAVDEQFF
TRBV7-2	CASGLGPASTEAFF
TRBV7-3	CASSPTPGQNRAFF
TRBV2	CARNTGTSGTGELFF
TRBV29-1	CSVLGHDYEQYF
TRBV19	CASSPLRGGQGAGGNTIYF
TRBV7-6	CASTDHGGEADTQYF
TRBV28	CASSPMAEAFF
TRBV7-7	CASSSQGQETQYF
TRBV27	CASSLNQGFNEQYF
TRBV27	CASSYRQHQPQHF
TRBV4-1	CASSQILAGGNYEQYF